This TCR beta chain was documented in a study of T-cell reconstitution after alpha-beta-depleted transplantation in children. Study findings and constraints: Surviving recipient cells, namely T cells and thymic progenitors, were the source of high day-60 TCRbeta diversity in some patients. Several hundred expanded graft clones reportedly supplied alpha-beta T cells about two months after transplant. Hyperexpanded clones declined; after one year, newly produced T cells mostly supplied diversity.

The V and J ends lost 3 bases and 4 bases respectively, with 7 bases between them. There are 12 residues in the CDR3. The authors prepared the TCRbeta library with unique molecular identifiers. Each CDR3 protein gets one entry after TCRdb re-called the PCR reads with MiXCR. The profile covers tens of thousands of distinct CDR3 sequences, with around 18% appearing a single time and about 51% taken by the ten largest. Details on this clonotype: Its antigen is currently unknown.

This TCR derives from a male patient between 2 and 15 years old who had a stem cell transplant for acute lymphoblastic leukemia, so the T cells may come from the graft donor. Sequencing used PBMCs, mostly from graft donor cells, obtained 360 days after TCRalphabeta/CD19-depleted stem cell transplant. The chain is built from TRBV12-3 or TRBV12-4 and TRBJ2-7; perhaps TRBD2 as D (5 bases). The CDR3 DNA sequence: TGTGCCAGCAGTTTCGCGGGTTACGAGCAGTACTTC. Protein product: CASSFAGYEQYF.